These 30 T cell receptor beta chains share one sample of origin, sequenced in a study of shared clonotypes between healthy human individuals (dated by TCRdb to between 2020 and 2021). Receptors were amplified or captured by the immunoSEQ multiplex PCR assay. Entries here come from immuneACCESS through TCRdb and include only in-frame sequences with V and J called. Some clones fail to appear in such tables; in the studies checked, an unresolved V gene covers under half of the shortfall, and the cause of the remainder is unknown. This sample is represented by 800,000 to 950,000 clones; about 96% of them were singletons. About 0.25% of the sample belongs to the ten largest clones. CD8 naive samples consisted of CD45RO-negative cells that were positively selected for CCR7, yielding a CD45RA+CCR7+ population without TemRA cells. The sample comprised naive CD8+ T cells sorted from blood. Explained via the paper, the cell subset or site label denotes: CD45RA+CCR7+. The receptors originated from a man in his thirties or forties in good health.

V gene TRBV7-9 combines with J gene TRBJ2-7, with 11 bases lining up with TRBD1. Trimming took 5 bases from V and 0 from J; bases not matched to a gene: 6. CDR3 length equals 16 residues. CDR1 is SEHNR, CDR2 FQNEAQ, per germline (reference sequence). CDR3 coding DNA: TGTGCCAGCAGCACGTCGGGACAGGGGGTCTCCTACGAGCAGTACTTC. Protein product: CASSTSGQGVSYEQYF.

V usage is TRBV4-1 and J usage is TRBJ2-5, with D unresolved. Trimming pared 0 bases from V and 5 bases from J, leaving 10 bases between. CDR3 length: 14 amino acids. The germline gives CDR1 MGHRA, CDR2 YSYEKL. The CDR3, as DNA: TGCGCCAGCAGCCAAGATAGCCAAGGGGAGACCCAGTACTTC. Protein product: CASSQDSQGETQYF.

The chain joins TRBV7-9 to TRBJ1-5; D uncertain. This CDR3 spans 13 amino acids. Germline V gene sequence: CDR1 SEHNR, CDR2 FQNEAQ (reference sequence). Trimming left V 4 bases short and J 5 bases short, with 9 bases between. Written as DNA, the CDR3 is TGTGCCAGCAGCTCAGGCGAGTATCAGCCCCAGCATTTT. Its translation is CASSSGEYQPQHF.

V is TRBV7-9 and J is TRBJ2-2, with D possibly called TRBD1 or TRBD2 (5 bases each). CDR1 SEHNR and CDR2 FQNEAQ come from the germline V gene (reference sequence). V lost 6 bases to trimming and J lost 2 bases, with 16 bases between them. The CDR3 covers 16 residues. The CDR3 nucleotides read TGTGCCAGCAGGACGACCCGGGACGAAAACACCGGGGAGCTGTTTTTT. Residues: CASRTTRDENTGELFF.

The chain joins TRBV7-2 to TRBJ2-7; D not certain. The CDR3 has 15 amino acids. Germline assignment: CDR1 SGHTA and CDR2 FQGNSA. The V end was cut by 1 base, the J end by 4 bases, with 14 bases between. DNA for the CDR3: TGTGCCAGCAGCTTAGGGGTCTCTGGGGATTACGAGCAGTACTTC. Its translation is CASSLGVSGDYEQYF.

The chain recombines TRBV19 with TRBJ2-7, with unresolved D. Trimming cost V 4 bases and J 3 bases, with 7 bases left between them. CDR3 length equals 12 residues. Germline V CDR1 and CDR2: LNHDA, SQIVND (reference sequence). Here the CDR3 DNA reads TGTGCCAGTAGTAAGTCAGACTACGAGCAGTACTTC. Its protein product is CASSKSDYEQYF.

This chain connects TRBV7-9 to TRBJ2-4; no clear D gene. Germline V CDR1 and CDR2: SEHNR, FQNEAQ (reference sequence). The V gene lost 7 bases and the J gene lost 1 base, with 8 bases spanning the gap. CDR3 length: 13 amino acids. CDR3 nucleotides: TGTGCCAGCAATGGGAACGCCAAAAACATTCAGTACTTC. Residues: CASNGNAKNIQYF.

V is TRBV14 and J is TRBJ2-7; 7 bases are shared with TRBD2. Germline CDR1 reads SGHDN; CDR2 reads FVKESK. This CDR3 spans 16 amino acids. V dropped 6 bases and J dropped 2; count of bases not matched to a gene: 13. The CDR3 protein is CASSPVGGTLTYEQYF. The CDR3 DNA follows: TGTGCCAGCAGTCCGGTCGGGGGGACGCTCACCTACGAGCAGTACTTC.

The chain recombines TRBV10-3 with TRBJ2-1, with 11 bases fitting TRBD2. CDR1 ENHRY and CDR2 SYGVKD come from the germline V gene. Losses at the gene ends were 10 bases for V and 5 bases for J; bases not matched to a gene: 4. This CDR3 spans 13 amino acids. In DNA, the CDR3 is TGTGCCACAGGGACTAGCGGAGACAATGAGCAGTTCTTC. This codes for CATGTSGDNEQFF.

The genes are TRBV7-6 and TRBJ2-7; 8 bases agree with TRBD1. V was pared by 4 bases and J by 5 bases, with 4 bases of the junction left unmatched. Germline V gene lookup returns CDR1 SGHVS and CDR2 FNYEAQ. The CDR3 length is 13 residues. The CDR3 loop is CASSYDRGNEQYF. In DNA form, the CDR3 reads TGTGCCAGCAGCTATGACAGGGGCAACGAGCAGTACTTC.

The chain combines TRBV6-5 with TRBJ2-1, with D unclear. The CDR3 is 15 amino acids. Germline CDR1 and CDR2: MNHEY and SVGAGI. The V gene lost 3 bases and the J gene lost 1 base, with 10 bases spanning the gap. CDR3 sequence reads: CASSYLDGSYNEQFF. CDR3 DNA sequence: TGTGCCAGCAGTTATCTCGACGGGTCCTACAATGAGCAGTTCTTC.

The V call is TRBV4-1, the J call TRBJ1-5; possibly TRBD1 for D (5 bases). This CDR3 is built from 12 residues. Germline-derived CDR1 and CDR2 are MGHRA and YSYEKL. V was trimmed by 1 base and J by 13 bases, leaving 11 bases between them. The CDR3 region is CASSQGGGDQHF. CDR3 DNA: TGCGCCAGCAGCCAAGGGGGCGGGGATCAGCATTTT.

Notes on this clone: This sample includes further DNA sequences coding for the same CDR3. The rearrangement links TRBV27 to TRBJ1-3; D gene uncertain. This CDR3 is built from 14 residues. The ends were cut back, 3 bases at V and 1 base at J, with 7 bases in the middle. CDR1 and CDR2 (germline): MNHEY, SMNVEV (reference sequence). The CDR3 DNA is TGTGCCAGCAGTTTCGTTGGGTCTGGAAACACCATATATTTT. It translates to CASSFVGSGNTIYF.

As concerns this clone: The junction departs from the called germline gene at one end, perhaps through a read error. The V and J genes are TRBV7-7 and TRBJ2-7, with D perhaps TRBD2 (6 bases). Germline CDR1 is SSHAT and CDR2 is FNYEAQ (reference sequence). This CDR3 region has 15 residues. The CDR3 DNA reads as TGTGCTAGCAGCTTAGACGGGAGCCCCTCCTACGAGCAGTACTTC. It is translated as CASSLDGSPSYEQYF.

The chain joins TRBV5-6 to TRBJ1-5; 8 bases align to TRBD1. This CDR3 has 14 amino acids. Germline V gene lookup returns CDR1 SGHDT and CDR2 YYEEEE. Trimming took 4 bases from V and 7 from J; bases not matched to a gene: 7. In DNA form, the CDR3 reads TGTGCCAGCAGCCCCGAAGGACAGGGCCAGCCCCAGCATTTT. Translated: CASSPEGQGQPQHF.

The table lists this clone with a count of one. The genes are TRBV7-9 and TRBJ2-7; D not certain. The germline CDR1 and CDR2 sequences are SEHNR and FQNEAQ (reference sequence). Trimming cost V 5 bases and J 4 bases, with 9 bases left between them. This CDR3 has 12 residues. The chain's CDR3 is CASSPILYEQYF. CDR3 nucleotides: TGTGCCAGCAGCCCAATCCTATACGAGCAGTACTTC.

The chain links TRBV13 to TRBJ2-3; TRBD1 matches at 10 bases. From germline, CDR1 is PRHDT and CDR2 FYEKMQ (reference sequence). Trimming took 4 bases from V and 2 from J; bases not matched to a gene: 15. CDR3 length: 19 residues. In nucleotides, the CDR3 is TGTGCCAGCAGCTCCCAAACCTACCGGGACAGGGGCAACACAGATACGCAGTATTTT. Translating gives CASSSQTYRDRGNTDTQYF.

CDR3: CASSLRWDRTVRSPTDTQYF. CDR3 nucleotide sequence: TGTGCCAGCAGTTTAAGGTGGGACCGAACGGTGCGATCCCCTACAGATACGCAGTATTTT. The chain couples TRBV27 to TRBJ2-3; D assignment may be TRBD1 or TRBD2 (5 bases each). V dropped 2 bases and J dropped 3 bases, with 27 bases sitting between them. From germline, CDR1 is MNHEY and CDR2 SMNVEV (reference sequence). The CDR3 runs to 20 residues.

Remarks on this clone: The same CDR3 also results from other DNA sequences found in this sample. The V gene is TRBV7-6, the J gene TRBJ2-1; 11 bases align to TRBD2. The V gene's germline CDR1 is SGHVS and CDR2 FNYEAQ. V shed 1 base and J 5 bases; nucleotides not matched to a gene: 10. The CDR3 covers 18 residues. The chain's CDR3 is CASSLVLAGVAGDNEQFF. The CDR3 DNA follows: TGTGCCAGCAGCTTAGTACTAGCGGGAGTGGCGGGAGACAATGAGCAGTTCTTC.

This clone was seen a single time. The V and J genes are TRBV2 and TRBJ2-1; D gene uncertain. The CDR3 has 12 amino acids. From germline, CDR1 is SNHLY and CDR2 FYNNEI. Trimming stripped 2 bases from V and 10 bases from J, with 9 bases between. For the CDR3, the DNA is TGTGCCAGCAGTGAAATGGTCCCCGAGCAGTTCTTC. This encodes CASSEMVPEQFF.

The CDR3 region has the DNA TGTGCCAGCAGCGCAATGGACTCCGTCTATGAGCAGTTCTTC. Its protein is CASSAMDSVYEQFF. V gene TRBV9 combines with J gene TRBJ2-1; D possibly corresponds to TRBD2 (5 bases). There are 14 residues in the CDR3. Looked up from germline, CDR1 is SGDLS and CDR2 is YYNGEE. Trimming removed 3 bases at V and 8 bases at J, with 15 bases between. The whole variable domain, remainder taken from reference TRBV9 and TRBJ2-1, is DSGVTQTPKHLITATGQRVTLRCSPRSGDLSVYWYQQSLDQGLQFLIQYYNGEERAKGNILERFSAQQFPDLHSELNLSSLELGDSALYFCASSAMDSVYEQFFGPGTRLTVL.

This clone was counted only a few times. The chain has TRBV29-1 and TRBJ2-2; 7 bases line up with TRBD1. The J segment lost 3 bases and the V segment lost 1 base, leaving 2 bases of the junction unmatched. This CDR3 contains 14 residues. Germline V lookup: CDR1 SQVTM, CDR2 ANQGSEA. As DNA, the CDR3 is TGCAGCGTTGAAGGCAGGGGGTACACCGGGGAGCTGTTTTTT. The encoded protein is CSVEGRGYTGELFF.

The sample holds a few counts of this clone. The J gene is TRBJ2-1, the V gene TRBV7-3; 7 positions match TRBD2. The CDR3 has 16 amino acids. The ends lost 2 bases at V and 7 bases at J; junction bases unmatched: 11. CDR1 and CDR2 from the germline V gene are SGHTA and FQGTGA. CDR3 in amino acids: CASSLPGGGLSNEQFF. Written as DNA, the CDR3 is TGTGCCAGCAGCTTACCGGGGGGAGGCCTGAGTAATGAGCAGTTCTTC.

This chain uses TRBV5-1 with TRBJ2-2; D gene uncertain. The CDR3 loop spans 12 amino acids. Germline values: CDR1 SGHRS, CDR2 YFSETQ. V was cut by 0 bases and J by 4 bases, with 1 base left in between. This CDR3 is CASSLATGELFF. The CDR3 bases are TGCGCCAGCAGCTTGGCCACCGGGGAGCTGTTTTTT. Combining the CDR3 with reference TRBV5-1 and TRBJ2-2 gives the whole variable domain KAGVTQTPRYLIKTRGQQVTLSCSPISGHRSVSWYQQTPGQGLQFLFEYFSETQRNKGNFPGRFSGRQFSNSRSEMNVSTLELGDSALYLCASSLATGELFFGEGSRLTVL.

The chain is built from TRBV27 and TRBJ2-2; D not certain. V was clipped by 1 base and J by 6 bases, with 15 bases between them. Germline V lookup: CDR1 MNHEY, CDR2 SMNVEV (reference sequence). This CDR3 contains 16 residues. The CDR3 DNA reads TGTGCCAGCAGTTTATTGGCGGCCTATACAGCCGGGGAGCTGTTTTTT. Translated, it gives CASSLLAAYTAGELFF.

This chain links TRBV7-8 with TRBJ2-5; D remains ambiguous. The CDR3 length is 13 residues. V lost 1 base and J lost 7, with 10 bases in between. The germline CDR1 and CDR2 sequences are SGHVS and FQNEAQ. CDR3 bases: TGTGCCAGCAGCTTAGACCCCTGGGGGACCCAGTACTTC. This gives the protein CASSLDPWGTQYF. The complete variable domain, with remaining parts taken from reference TRBV7-8 and TRBJ2-5, reads GAGVSQSPRYKVAKRGQDVALRCDPISGHVSLFWYQQALGQGPEFLTYFQNEAQLDKSGLPSDRFFAERPEGSVSTLKIQRTQQEDSAVYLCASSLDPWGTQYFGPGTRLLVL.

This chain links TRBV9 with TRBJ1-3, with D perhaps matching TRBD1 (5 bases). The CDR3 is made up of 15 amino acids. Per the germline V gene, CDR1 is SGDLS and CDR2 is YYNGEE. V dropped 4 bases and J dropped 8 bases, with 19 bases sitting between them. CDR3 amino acids: CASSSEGSLRDTIYF. The CDR3 DNA follows: TGTGCCAGCAGCTCCGAGGGTTCTCTCAGGGACACCATATATTTT.

This clone was found once. As DNA, the CDR3 is TGTGCCAGCAGTGAAGCGCTTCTGCCTAGCGGGAGTTACGAGCAGTACTTC. Amino acid sequence: CASSEALLPSGSYEQYF. This chain links TRBV6-1 with TRBJ2-7; 10 bases align to TRBD2. Trimming removed 0 bases from V and 4 bases from J; junction bases left unmatched: 9. The CDR3 is 17 residues long. Germline V lookup: CDR1 MNHNS, CDR2 SASEGT.

The chain links TRBV19 to TRBJ2-7; 9 bases are shared with TRBD1. The V segment lost 3 bases and the J segment 3 bases; nucleotides outside the gene matches: 6. CDR3 length: 15 amino acids. In germline, CDR1 is LNHDA, CDR2 SQIVND (reference sequence). CDR3 protein: CASSMDRGPIYEQYF. As DNA, the CDR3 is TGTGCCAGTAGTATGGACAGGGGCCCGATCTACGAGCAGTACTTC.

This chain links TRBV18 with TRBJ2-5; D gene uncertain. V lost 0 bases, J lost 6 bases, and 14 bases lay in between. In germline, CDR1 is KGHSH, CDR2 LQKENI. CDR3 size: 15 residues. The CDR3 region has the DNA TGTGCCAGCTCACCACCGGATTCCCCCGTCAAGACCCAGTACTTC. It translates to CASSPPDSPVKTQYF.